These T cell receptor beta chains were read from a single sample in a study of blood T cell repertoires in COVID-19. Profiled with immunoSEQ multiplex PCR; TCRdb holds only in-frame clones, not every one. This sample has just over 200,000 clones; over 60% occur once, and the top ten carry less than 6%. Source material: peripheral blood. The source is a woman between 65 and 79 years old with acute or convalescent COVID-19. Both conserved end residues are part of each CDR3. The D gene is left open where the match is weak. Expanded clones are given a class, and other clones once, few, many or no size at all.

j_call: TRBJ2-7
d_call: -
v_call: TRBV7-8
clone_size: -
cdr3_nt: TGTGCCAGCAGCTTAGTGCGCTCGGCCTACGAGCAGTACTTC
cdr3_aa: CASSLVRSAYEQYF

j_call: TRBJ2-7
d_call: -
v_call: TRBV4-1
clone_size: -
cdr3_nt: TGCGCCAGCAGCCAAGATTCGTTGCGGGGCTCCTACGAGCAGTACTTC
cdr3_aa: CASSQDSLRGSYEQYF

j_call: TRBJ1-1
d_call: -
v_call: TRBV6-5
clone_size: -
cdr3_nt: TGTGCCAGCAGTTACCAAGACAGGTTGAACACTGAAGCTTTCTTT
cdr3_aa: CASSYQDRLNTEAFF

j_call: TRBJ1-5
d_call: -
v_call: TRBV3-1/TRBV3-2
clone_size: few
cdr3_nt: TGTGCCAGCAGTCAGGACAGTTCTCAACCCCAGCATTTT
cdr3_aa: CASSQDSSQPQHF

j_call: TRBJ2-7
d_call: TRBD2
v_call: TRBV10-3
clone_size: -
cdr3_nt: TGTGCCACTCAACTACTAGCGGACTCGTACGAGCAGTACTTC
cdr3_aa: CATQLLADSYEQYF

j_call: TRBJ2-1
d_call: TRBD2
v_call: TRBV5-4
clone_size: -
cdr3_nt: TGTGCCAGCAGTCTGAAACTAGCGGGAGTATCTGATGAGCAGTTCTTC
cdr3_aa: CASSLKLAGVSDEQFF

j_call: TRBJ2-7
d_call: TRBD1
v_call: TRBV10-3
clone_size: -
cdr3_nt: TGTGCCATCCCGGGACAGGGGGCTAACGAGCAGTACTTC
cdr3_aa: CAIPGQGANEQYF

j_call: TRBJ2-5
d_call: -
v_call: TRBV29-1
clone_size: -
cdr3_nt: TGCAGCACGTGGGCCCGGGACACACAGACCCAGTACTTC
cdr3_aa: CSTWARDTQTQYF

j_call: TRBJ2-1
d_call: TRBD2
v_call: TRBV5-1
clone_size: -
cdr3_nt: TGCGCCAGCCGGCTACTAGCGGGAGCCGAGGATGAGCAGTTCTTC
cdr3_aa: CASRLLAGAEDEQFF

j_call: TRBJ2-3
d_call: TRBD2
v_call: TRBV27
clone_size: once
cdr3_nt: TGTGCCAGCAGTCGACTAGCGGGGATCTCTAGCACAGATACGCAGTATTTT
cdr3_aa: CASSRLAGISSTDTQYF

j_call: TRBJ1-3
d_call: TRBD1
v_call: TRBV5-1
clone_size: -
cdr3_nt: TGCGCCAGCAGGCCTCCGGGACAGGGGGGAAACACCATATATTTT
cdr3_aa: CASRPPGQGGNTIYF

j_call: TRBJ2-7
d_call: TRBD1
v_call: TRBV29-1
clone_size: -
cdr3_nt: TGCAGCACCCGACAGGGTAGAGACGAGCAGTACTTC
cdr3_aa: CSTRQGRDEQYF

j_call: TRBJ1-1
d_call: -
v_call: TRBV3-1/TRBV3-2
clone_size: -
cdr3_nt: TGTGCCAGCAGCCAAGACTATTTGAACACTGAAGCTTTCTTT
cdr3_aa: CASSQDYLNTEAFF

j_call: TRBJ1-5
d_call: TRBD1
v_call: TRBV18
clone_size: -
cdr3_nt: TGTGCCAGCTCACCGGGACAGGGAGTTCAGCCCCAGCATTTT
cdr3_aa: CASSPGQGVQPQHF

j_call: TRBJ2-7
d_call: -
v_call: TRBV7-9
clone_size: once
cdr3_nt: TGTGCCAGCAGCTTGAGGGGGTACGAGCAGTACTTC
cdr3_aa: CASSLRGYEQYF

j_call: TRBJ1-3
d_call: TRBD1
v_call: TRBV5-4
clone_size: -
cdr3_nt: TGTGCCAGCAGCGGAGGGGGCGCGGGGGGAAACACCATATATTTT
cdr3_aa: CASSGGGAGGNTIYF

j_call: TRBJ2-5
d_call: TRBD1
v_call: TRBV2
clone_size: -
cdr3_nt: TGTGCCAGCAGCGATGAACAGGGGGCCCGGGAGACCCAGTACTTC
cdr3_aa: CASSDEQGARETQYF

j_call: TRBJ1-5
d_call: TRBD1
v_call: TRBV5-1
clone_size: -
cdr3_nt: TGCGCCAGCAGTTACGATGGACAGGGGGCCGGACAGCCCCAGCATTTT
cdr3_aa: CASSYDGQGAGQPQHF

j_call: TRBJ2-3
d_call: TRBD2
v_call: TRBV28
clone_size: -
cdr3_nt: TGTGCCAGCAGTTTAAGTAGCGGGACGTTCACAGATACGCAGTATTTT
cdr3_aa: CASSLSSGTFTDTQYF

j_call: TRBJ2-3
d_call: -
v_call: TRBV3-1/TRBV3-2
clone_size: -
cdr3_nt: TGTGCCAGCAGCCAATCTAGCACAGATACGCAGTATTTT
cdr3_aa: CASSQSSTDTQYF

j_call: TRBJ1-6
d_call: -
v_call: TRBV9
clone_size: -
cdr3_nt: TGTGCCAGCAGCGTACTGGCAGGTCCATCACCCCTCCACTTT
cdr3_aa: CASSVLAGPSPLHF

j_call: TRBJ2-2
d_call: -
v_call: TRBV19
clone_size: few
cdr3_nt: TGTGCCAGTTGCCGAGGAGGAGACGCGAACACCGGGGAGCTGTTTTTT
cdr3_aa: CASCRGGDANTGELFF

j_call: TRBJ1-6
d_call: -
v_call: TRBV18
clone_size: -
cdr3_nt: TGTGCCAGCTCACCACTAAAGGGAGGGAATTCACCCCTCCACTTT
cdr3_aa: CASSPLKGGNSPLHF

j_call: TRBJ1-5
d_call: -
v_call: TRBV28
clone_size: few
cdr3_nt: TGTGCCAGCAGTTTAAGGGGCAGGGGTGTCAATCAGCCCCAGCATTTT
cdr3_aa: CASSLRGRGVNQPQHF

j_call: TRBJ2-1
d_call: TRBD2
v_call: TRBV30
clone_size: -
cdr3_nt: TGTGCCTGGAGTGTAGGGAGCGGGGGCATAAGCTCCTACAATGAGCAGTTCTTC
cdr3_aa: CAWSVGSGGISSYNEQFF

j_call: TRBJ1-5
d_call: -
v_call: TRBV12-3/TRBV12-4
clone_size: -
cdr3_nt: TGTGCCAGCAGTCTGGACGGGGGGCAGCCCCAGCATTTT
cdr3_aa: CASSLDGGQPQHF

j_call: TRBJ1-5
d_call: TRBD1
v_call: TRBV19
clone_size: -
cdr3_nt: TGTGCCAGTGCTCACTTCCCCTCGACGACAAGCAGGGGGATCATGCCCCAGCATTTT
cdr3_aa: CASAHFPSTTSRGIMPQHF

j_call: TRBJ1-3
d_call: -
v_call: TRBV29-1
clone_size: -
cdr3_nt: TGCAGCGGGAGCGGGGCTGGAAACACCATATATTTT
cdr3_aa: CSGSGAGNTIYF

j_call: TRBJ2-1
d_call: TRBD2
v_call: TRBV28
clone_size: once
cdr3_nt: TGTGCCAGCAGTTTGATTACTAGCGGGATGCATGAGCAGTTCTTC
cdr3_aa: CASSLITSGMHEQFF

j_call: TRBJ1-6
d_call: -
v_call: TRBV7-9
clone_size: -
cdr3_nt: TGTGCCAGCAGCACAGGACAGCTTAATTCACCCCTCCACTTT
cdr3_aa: CASSTGQLNSPLHF

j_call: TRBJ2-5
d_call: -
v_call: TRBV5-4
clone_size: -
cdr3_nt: TGTGCCAGCAGCCTAGGCTCTACATTGTGGGAGACCCAGTACTTC
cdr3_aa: CASSLGSTLWETQYF

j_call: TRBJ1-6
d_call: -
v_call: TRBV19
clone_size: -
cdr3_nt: TGTGCCAGTAGTATCCCAGGAAATAATTCACCCCTCCACTTT
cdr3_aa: CASSIPGNNSPLHF

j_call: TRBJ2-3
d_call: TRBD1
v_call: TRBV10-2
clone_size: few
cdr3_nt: TGCGCCAGCAGCGGACAGGGCGATACGCAGTATTTT
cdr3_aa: CASSGQGDTQYF

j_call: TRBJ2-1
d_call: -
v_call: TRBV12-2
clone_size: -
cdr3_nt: TGTGCAAGTCGCTTAGTTCCGGGAGACCCCTACAATGAGCAGTTCTTC
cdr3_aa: CASRLVPGDPYNEQFF

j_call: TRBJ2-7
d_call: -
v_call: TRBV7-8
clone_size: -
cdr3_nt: TGTGCCAGCAGGAAGTCAGGGGGGTTTGGAGAGCAGTACTTC
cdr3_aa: CASRKSGGFGEQYF

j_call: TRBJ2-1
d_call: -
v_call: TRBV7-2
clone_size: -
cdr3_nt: TGTGCCAGCAGCTTAATGGGGAGGATGGGTGAGCAGTTCTTC
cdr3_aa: CASSLMGRMGEQFF

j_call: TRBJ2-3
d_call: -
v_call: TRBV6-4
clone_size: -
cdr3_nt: TGTGCCAGCAGTTTCGGGTCCACAGATACGCAGTATTTT
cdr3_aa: CASSFGSTDTQYF

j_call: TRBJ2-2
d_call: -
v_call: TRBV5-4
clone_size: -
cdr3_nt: TGTGCCAGCAGCTTCGTATCGGGCACCGGGGAGCTGTTTTTT
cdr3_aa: CASSFVSGTGELFF

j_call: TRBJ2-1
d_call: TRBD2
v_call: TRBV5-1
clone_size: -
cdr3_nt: TGCGCCAGCAGCTTGGGGGCTAGCGGGGTATCGAATGAGCAGTTCTTC
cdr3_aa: CASSLGASGVSNEQFF

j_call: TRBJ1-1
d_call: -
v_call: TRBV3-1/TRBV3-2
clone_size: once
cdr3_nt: TGTGCCAGCAGCCAAGTCAGGGGCCGTGGGAACACTGAAGCTTTCTTT
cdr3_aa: CASSQVRGRGNTEAFF

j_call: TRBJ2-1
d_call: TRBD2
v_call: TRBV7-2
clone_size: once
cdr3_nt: TGTGCCAGCAGCTTAGTCCGGGAGGTCTTAGGGAATGAGCAGTTCTTC
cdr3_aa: CASSLVREVLGNEQFF

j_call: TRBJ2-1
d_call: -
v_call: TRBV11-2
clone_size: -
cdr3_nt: TGTGCCAGCAGCCCGGACTTCTACAATGAGCAGTTCTTC
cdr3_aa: CASSPDFYNEQFF

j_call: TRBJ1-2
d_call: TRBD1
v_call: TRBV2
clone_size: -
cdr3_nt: TGTGCCAGCAGTGACCGGCAGGGGGAAGTAGACTACACCTTC
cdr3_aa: CASSDRQGEVDYTF

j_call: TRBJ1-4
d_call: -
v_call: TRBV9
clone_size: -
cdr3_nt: TGTGCCAGCAAGTACTCGGGAGGAACAACTAATGAAAAACTGTTTTTT
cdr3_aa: CASKYSGGTTNEKLFF

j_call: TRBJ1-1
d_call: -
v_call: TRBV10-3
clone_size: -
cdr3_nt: TGTGCCATCAGTGAGTCTAGTGGAGGCGGGAACACTGAAGCTTTCTTT
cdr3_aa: CAISESSGGGNTEAFF

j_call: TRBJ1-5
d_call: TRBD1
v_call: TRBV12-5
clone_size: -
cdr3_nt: TGTGCTAGTGGTTTGGTACCCCAGGGGGGCAATCAGCCCCAGCATTTT
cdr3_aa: CASGLVPQGGNQPQHF

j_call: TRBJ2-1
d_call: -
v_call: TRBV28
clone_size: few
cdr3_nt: TGTGCCAGCAGTAGCGGCTCTAGCTCCTACAATGAGCAGTTCTTC
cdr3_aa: CASSSGSSSYNEQFF

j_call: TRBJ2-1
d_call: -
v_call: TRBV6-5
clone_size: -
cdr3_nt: TGTGCCAGCAGTTACTCGTTTCTTAGTAGCGCCAATGAGCAGTTCTTC
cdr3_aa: CASSYSFLSSANEQFF

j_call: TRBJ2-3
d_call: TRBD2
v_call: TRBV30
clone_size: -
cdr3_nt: TGTGCCTGGAGTATGGGAAGGACTAGCGGGCTTAGCACAGATACGCAGTATTTT
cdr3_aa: CAWSMGRTSGLSTDTQYF

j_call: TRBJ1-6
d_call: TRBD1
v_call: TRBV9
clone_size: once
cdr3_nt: TGTGCCAGCAGCGAAGGGAAGGACAGGGGAAGCTCCTATAATTCACCCCTCCACTTT
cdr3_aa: CASSEGKDRGSSYNSPLHF

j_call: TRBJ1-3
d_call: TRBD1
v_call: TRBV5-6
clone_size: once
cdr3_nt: TGTGCCAGCAGCGGGACAGGGGCGTCGTTCTCTGGAAACACCATATATTTT
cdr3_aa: CASSGTGASFSGNTIYF

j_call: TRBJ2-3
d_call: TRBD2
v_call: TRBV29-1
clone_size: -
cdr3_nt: TGCAGCGTTTCGACTAGCTTGGGCACAGATACGCAGTATTTT
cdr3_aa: CSVSTSLGTDTQYF

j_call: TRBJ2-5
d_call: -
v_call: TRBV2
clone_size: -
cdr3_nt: TGTGCCAGCAGTGACCCAGGGCGGGAGACCCAGTACTTC
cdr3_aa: CASSDPGRETQYF

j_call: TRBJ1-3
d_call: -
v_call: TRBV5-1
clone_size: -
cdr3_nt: TGCGCCAGCAGCTTGGTTAGCGGGTCTGGAAACACCATATATTTT
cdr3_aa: CASSLVSGSGNTIYF

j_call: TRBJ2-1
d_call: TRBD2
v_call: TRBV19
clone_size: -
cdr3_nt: TGTGCCAGTAGTATTTCGGCTAGCGGACTTTCGGATGAGCAGTTCTTC
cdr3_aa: CASSISASGLSDEQFF